One sample yielded the 2 T cell receptor beta chains listed below, sequenced in a study of cytomegalovirus exposure and HLA in healthy donors. With 60 Vbeta and 13 Jbeta primers, the PCR was carried out. Produced via immunoSEQ multiplex PCR; TCRdb's table is partial and in-frame only. The top ten clones hold under 2% of a sample with roughly 130,000 clones, around 85% of them seen once. Material for sequencing was PBMCs. Receptor source: a boy aged 5-17 years in good health and CMV-seronegative.

V and J are TRBV6-4 and TRBJ1-1; D not resolved. The CDR3 spans 14 residues. Trimming shortened V by 6 bases and J by 1 base, and 12 bases separated the two germline ends. Germline assignment: CDR1 MRHNA and CDR2 SNTAGT. In DNA, the CDR3 is TGTGCCAGCAGGACCTTCGGCGGGAACACTGAAGCTTTCTTT. Protein: CASRTFGGNTEAFF.

This clone was seen only a few times. The rearrangement links TRBV27 to TRBJ1-1; TRBD1 is a possible D gene (5 bases). Trimming removed 7 bases from V and 7 bases from J, with 13 bases in between. The CDR3 covers 12 residues. CDR1 and CDR2 from the germline V gene are MNHEY and SMNVEV (reference sequence). In DNA, the CDR3 is TGTGCCAGCACCGGGGGGGGGTTTGAAGCTTTCTTT. Amino acid sequence: CASTGGGFEAFF.